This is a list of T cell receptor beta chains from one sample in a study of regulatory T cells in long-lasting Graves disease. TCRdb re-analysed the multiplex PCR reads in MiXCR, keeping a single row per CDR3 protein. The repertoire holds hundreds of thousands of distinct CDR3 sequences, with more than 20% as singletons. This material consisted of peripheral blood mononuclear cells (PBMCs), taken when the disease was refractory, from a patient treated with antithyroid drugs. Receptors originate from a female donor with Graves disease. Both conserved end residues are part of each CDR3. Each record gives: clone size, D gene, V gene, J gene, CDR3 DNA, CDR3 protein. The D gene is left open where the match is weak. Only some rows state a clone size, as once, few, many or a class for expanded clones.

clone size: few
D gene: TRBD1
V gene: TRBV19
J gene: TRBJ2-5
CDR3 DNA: TGTGCCAGTAGTATAGACGGGACAGGAGTCTTAGAGACCCAGTACTTC
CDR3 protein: CASSIDGTGVLETQYF

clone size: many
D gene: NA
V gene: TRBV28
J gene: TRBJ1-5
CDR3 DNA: TGTGCCAGCAGTTTAAGGGGGAACGAGCAGCCCCAGCATTTT
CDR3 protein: CASSLRGNEQPQHF

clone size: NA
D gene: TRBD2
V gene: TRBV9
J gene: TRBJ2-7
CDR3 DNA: TGTGCCAGCAGCGTAGTTGCGGGAGGGCTCGAGCAGTACTTC
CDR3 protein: CASSVVAGGLEQYF

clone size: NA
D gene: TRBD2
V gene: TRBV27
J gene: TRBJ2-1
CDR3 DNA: TGTGCCAGCAGTTTATTAGGTCGAGGACTAGCGGGTGCCTACAATGAGCAGTTCTTC
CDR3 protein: CASSLLGRGLAGAYNEQFF

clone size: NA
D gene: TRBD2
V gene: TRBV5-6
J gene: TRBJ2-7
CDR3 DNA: TGTGCCAGCAGCTACCCCCAGAGCGGGAGGCGCTCCTACGAGCAGTACTTC
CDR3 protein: CASSYPQSGRRSYEQYF

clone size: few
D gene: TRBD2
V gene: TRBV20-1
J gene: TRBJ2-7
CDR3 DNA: TGCAGTGCCGCAGGACTAGATACAAGCTCCTACGAGCAGTACTTC
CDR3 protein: CSAAGLDTSSYEQYF

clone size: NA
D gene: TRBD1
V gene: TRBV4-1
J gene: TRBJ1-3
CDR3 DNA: TGCGCCAGCAGCCAAGACTGGACAGGCTCTGGAAACACCATATATTTT
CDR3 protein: CASSQDWTGSGNTIYF

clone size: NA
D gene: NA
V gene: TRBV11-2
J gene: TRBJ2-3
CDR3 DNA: TGTGCCAGCAGCTCGGGACCCGGCGGAAGCACAGATACGCAGTATTTT
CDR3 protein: CASSSGPGGSTDTQYF

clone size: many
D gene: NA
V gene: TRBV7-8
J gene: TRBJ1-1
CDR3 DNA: TGTGCCAGCAGCTGGGAAAGAACCCTGAGCACTGAAGCTTTCTTT
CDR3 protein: CASSWERTLSTEAFF

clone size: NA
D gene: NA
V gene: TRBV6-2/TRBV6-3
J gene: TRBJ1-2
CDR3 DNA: TGTGCCAGCATCCCGGGACCCAACTATGGCTACACCTTC
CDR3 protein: CASIPGPNYGYTF

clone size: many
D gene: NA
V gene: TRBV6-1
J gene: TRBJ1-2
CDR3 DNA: TGTGCCAGCAGACGCCGGGGCCAGGGGAGGTCATTCTATGGCTACACCTTC
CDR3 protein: CASRRRGQGRSFYGYTF

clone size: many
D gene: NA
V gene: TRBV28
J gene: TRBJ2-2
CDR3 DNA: TGTGCCAGCAGTTTTACCGGCGCCAGGGCGAACACCGGGGAGCTGTTTTTT
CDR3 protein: CASSFTGARANTGELFF

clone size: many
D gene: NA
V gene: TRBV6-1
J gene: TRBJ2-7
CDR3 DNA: TGTGCCAGCAGTGAATCTGGCAGAATAACCTACGAGCAGTACTTC
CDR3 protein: CASSESGRITYEQYF

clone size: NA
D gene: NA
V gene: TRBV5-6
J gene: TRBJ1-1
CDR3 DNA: TGTGCCAGCAGCTCGTATAGAAGGGCGAACACTGAAGCTTTCTTT
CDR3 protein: CASSSYRRANTEAFF

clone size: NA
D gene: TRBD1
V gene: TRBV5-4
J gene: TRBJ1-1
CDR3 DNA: TGTGCCAGCAGCTTGACCGATTGGACAGGGGAGGAGACTGAAGCTTTCTTT
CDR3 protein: CASSLTDWTGEETEAFF

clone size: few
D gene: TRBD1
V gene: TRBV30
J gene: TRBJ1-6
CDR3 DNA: TGTGCCTGGAGTCTCCAACAGGGGAAGAACTCACCCCTCCACTTT
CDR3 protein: CAWSLQQGKNSPLHF

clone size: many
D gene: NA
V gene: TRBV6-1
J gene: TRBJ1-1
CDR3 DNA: TGTGCCAGCAGGAACATACCAGGGGACCCTGAAGCTTTCTTT
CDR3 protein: CASRNIPGDPEAFF

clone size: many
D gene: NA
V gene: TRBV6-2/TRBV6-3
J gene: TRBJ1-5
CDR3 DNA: TGTGCCAGCAGTGAAGCAGGGGTAGTCAATCAGCCCCAGCATTTT
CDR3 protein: CASSEAGVVNQPQHF

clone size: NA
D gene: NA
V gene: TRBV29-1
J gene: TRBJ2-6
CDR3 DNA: TGCAGCGTTGAACTGGTCGGGGCCAACGTCCTGACTTTC
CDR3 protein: CSVELVGANVLTF

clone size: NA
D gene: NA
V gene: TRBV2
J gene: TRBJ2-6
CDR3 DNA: TGTGCCAGCAGGGGTGGAGGGGCCAACGTCCTGACTTTC
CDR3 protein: CASRGGGANVLTF

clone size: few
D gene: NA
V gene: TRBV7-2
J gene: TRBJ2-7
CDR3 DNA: TGTGCCAGCAGGTCGACCCCCCAGTTCTTCTACGAGCAGTACTTC
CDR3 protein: CASRSTPQFFYEQYF

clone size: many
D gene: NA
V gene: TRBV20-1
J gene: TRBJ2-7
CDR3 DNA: TGCAGTGCTAGGCGAGACGCGAGGGAGTTCGGCGAGCAGTACTTC
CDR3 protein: CSARRDAREFGEQYF

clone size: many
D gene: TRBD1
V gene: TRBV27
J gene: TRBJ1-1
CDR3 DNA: TGTGCCAGCAGCCTGACAGGGGGAGGAACTGAAGCTTTCTTT
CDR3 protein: CASSLTGGGTEAFF

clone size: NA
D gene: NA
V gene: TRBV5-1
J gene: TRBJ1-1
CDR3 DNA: TGCGCCAGCAGTCCCCTCTCAGCCAACACTGAAGCTTTCTTT
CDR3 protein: CASSPLSANTEAFF

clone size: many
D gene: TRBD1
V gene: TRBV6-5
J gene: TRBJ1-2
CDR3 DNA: TGTGCCAGCAGTTATCCGACAGGGGGTAGGAACTATGGCTACACCTTC
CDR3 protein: CASSYPTGGRNYGYTF

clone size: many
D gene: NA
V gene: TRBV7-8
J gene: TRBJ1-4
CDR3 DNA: TGTGCCAGCAGCTTAGGAGCAGGAGTTAATGAAAAACTGTTTTTT
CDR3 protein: CASSLGAGVNEKLFF

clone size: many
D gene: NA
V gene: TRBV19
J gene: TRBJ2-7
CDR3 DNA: TGTGCCAGCAGTTTAGGTTGGAACTACGAGCAGTACTTC
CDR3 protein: CASSLGWNYEQYF

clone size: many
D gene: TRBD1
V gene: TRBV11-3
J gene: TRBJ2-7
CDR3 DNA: TGTGCCAGCAGCCAAGGACAGGGGGCTGTGTACGAGCAGTACTTC
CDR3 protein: CASSQGQGAVYEQYF

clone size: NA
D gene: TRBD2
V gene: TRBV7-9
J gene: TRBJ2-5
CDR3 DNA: TGTGCCAGCGGGACCACTAGCGGGAGCGGACAGACCCAGTACTTC
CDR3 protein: CASGTTSGSGQTQYF

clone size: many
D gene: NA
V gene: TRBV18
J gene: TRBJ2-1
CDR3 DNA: TGTGCCAGCTCACCACCAGGCTACAATGAGCAGTTCTTC
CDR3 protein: CASSPPGYNEQFF

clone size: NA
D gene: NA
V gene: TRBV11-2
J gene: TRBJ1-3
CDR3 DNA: TGTGCCAGCAGTCAAAACTCTGGAAACACCATATATTTT
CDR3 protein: CASSQNSGNTIYF

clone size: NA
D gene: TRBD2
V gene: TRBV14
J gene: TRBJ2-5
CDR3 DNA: TGTGCCAGCAGCCAAGATAGACGCGGGAGGGCGGGAGAGACCCAGTACTTC
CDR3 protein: CASSQDRRGRAGETQYF

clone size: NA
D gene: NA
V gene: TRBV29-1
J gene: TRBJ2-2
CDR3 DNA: TGCAGCATAAGGTTCAGGGGTACCGGGGAGCTGTTTTTT
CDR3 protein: CSIRFRGTGELFF

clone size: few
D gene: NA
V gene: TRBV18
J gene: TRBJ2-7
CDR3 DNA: TGTGCCAGCTCACGAGTAGCGGATACCTACGAGCAGTACTTC
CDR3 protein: CASSRVADTYEQYF

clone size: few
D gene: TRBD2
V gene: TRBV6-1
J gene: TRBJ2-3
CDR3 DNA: TGTGCCAGCAGGCGAATCCCCGGGACTAGCGGGAGGAGCGGCACAGATACGCAGTATTTT
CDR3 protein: CASRRIPGTSGRSGTDTQYF

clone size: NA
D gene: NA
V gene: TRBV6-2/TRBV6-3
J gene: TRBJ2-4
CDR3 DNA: TGTGCCAGCAGTTTCCCCCGGGACATAAACATTCAGTACTTC
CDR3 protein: CASSFPRDINIQYF

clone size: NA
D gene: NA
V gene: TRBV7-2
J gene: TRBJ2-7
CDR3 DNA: TGTGCCAGCAGTTTCCGGGTTTCGGGAGACAACGAGCAGTACTTC
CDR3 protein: CASSFRVSGDNEQYF

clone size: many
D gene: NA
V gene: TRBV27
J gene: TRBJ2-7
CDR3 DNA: TGTGCCAGCGCCCTCCTCGGCGTTGAGCAGTACTTC
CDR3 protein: CASALLGVEQYF

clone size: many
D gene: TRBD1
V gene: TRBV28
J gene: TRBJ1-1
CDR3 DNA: TGTGCCAGCAGTTTGGGGTCCTCGACAGGGGGGAATACTGAAGCTTTCTTT
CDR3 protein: CASSLGSSTGGNTEAFF

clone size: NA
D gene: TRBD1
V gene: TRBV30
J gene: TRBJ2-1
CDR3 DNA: TGTGCCGCTTCCGACAGGGGCCCGTACAATGAGCAGTTCTTC
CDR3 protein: CAASDRGPYNEQFF

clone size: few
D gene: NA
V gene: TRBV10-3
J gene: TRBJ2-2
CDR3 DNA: TGTGCCATCAGTGAGAGGGCAGCGAACACCGGGGAGCTGTTTTTT
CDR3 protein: CAISERAANTGELFF

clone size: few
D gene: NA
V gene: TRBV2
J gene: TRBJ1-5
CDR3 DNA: TGTGCCAGCAGGGGGGGAGGTTATAGCAATCAGCCCCAGCATTTT
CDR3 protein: CASRGGGYSNQPQHF

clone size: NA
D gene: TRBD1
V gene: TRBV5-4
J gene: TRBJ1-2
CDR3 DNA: TGTGCCAGCAGCCCGGGGGACAGGGGGTATGGCTACACCTTC
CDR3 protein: CASSPGDRGYGYTF

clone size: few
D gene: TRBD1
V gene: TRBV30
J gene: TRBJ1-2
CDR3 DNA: TGTGCCTGGAGTGTGACAGGGGACTATGGCTACACCTTC
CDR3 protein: CAWSVTGDYGYTF

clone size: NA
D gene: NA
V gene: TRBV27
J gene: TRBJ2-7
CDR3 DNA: TGTGCCAGCAGTTTATCGGTTTCTGGGACCTACGAGCAGTACTTC
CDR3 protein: CASSLSVSGTYEQYF

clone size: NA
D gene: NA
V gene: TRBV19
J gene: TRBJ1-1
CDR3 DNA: TGTGCCAGTAGTATTGGCGCACAAGCGGGGGCTGAAGCTTTCTTT
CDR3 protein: CASSIGAQAGAEAFF

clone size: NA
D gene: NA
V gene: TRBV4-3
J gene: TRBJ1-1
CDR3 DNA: TGCGCCAGCAGCCAAGGTCCGGGGGACACTGAAGCTTTCTTT
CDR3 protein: CASSQGPGDTEAFF

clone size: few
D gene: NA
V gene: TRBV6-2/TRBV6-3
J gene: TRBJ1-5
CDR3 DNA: TGTGCCAGCAGTTACAATGGACAGAATCAGCCCCAGCATTTT
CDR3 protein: CASSYNGQNQPQHF

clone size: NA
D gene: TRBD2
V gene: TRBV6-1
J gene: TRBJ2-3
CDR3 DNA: TGTGCCAGCAAATCTCTAGCGGGGGGGGGCACAGATACGCAGTATTTT
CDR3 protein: CASKSLAGGGTDTQYF

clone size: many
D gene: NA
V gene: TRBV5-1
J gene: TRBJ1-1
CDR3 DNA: TGCGCCAGCAGCGTAACCACTAGGGTGGAAGGCACTGAAGCTTTCTTT
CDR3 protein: CASSVTTRVEGTEAFF

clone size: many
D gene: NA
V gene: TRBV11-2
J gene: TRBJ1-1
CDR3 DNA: TGTGCCAGCAGCTCCGGGGGTATGGGCAACACTGAAGCTTTCTTT
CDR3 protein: CASSSGGMGNTEAFF

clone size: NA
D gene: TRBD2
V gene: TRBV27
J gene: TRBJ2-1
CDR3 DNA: TGTGCCAGCAGTTTGAGGCTAGCGGGAAGTGAGCAGTTCTTC
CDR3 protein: CASSLRLAGSEQFF

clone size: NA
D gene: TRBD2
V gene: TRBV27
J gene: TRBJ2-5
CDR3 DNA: TGTGCCAGCATAGGCGGGAGGCGGGAGACCCAGTACTTC
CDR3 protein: CASIGGRRETQYF

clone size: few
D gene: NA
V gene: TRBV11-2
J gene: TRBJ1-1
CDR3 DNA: TGTGCCAGCAGCTTAGATGCAGATCTGAACACTGAAGCTTTCTTT
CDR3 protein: CASSLDADLNTEAFF

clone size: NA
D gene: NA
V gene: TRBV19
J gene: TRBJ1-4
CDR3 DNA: TGTGCCAGTAGTATCCTCTGGCAGGGCAGGAGGAATGAAAAACTGTTTTTT
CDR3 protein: CASSILWQGRRNEKLFF